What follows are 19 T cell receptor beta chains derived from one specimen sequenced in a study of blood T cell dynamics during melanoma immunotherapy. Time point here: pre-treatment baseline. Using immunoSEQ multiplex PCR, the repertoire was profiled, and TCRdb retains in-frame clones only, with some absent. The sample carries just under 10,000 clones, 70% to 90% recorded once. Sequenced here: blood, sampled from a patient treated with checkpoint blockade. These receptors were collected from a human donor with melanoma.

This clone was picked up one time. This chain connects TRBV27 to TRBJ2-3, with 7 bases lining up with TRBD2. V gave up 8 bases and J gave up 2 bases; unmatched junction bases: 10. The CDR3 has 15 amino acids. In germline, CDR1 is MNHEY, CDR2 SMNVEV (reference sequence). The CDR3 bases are TGTGCCAGCGGGCTAGCGGACGAACTCACAGATACGCAGTATTTT. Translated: CASGLADELTDTQYF.

Here the CDR3 reads CATSRDRAPLHF. CDR3 nucleotide sequence: TGTGCCACCAGCAGAGATCGGGCGCCCCTCCACTTT. The chain has TRBV15 and TRBJ1-6; D remains unclear. The CDR3 sequence is 12 residues long. Germline-derived CDR1 and CDR2 are LNHNV and YYDKDF (reference sequence). Trimming shortened V by 0 bases and J by 13 bases, and 7 bases separated the two germline ends.

The CDR3: CASSYPQGWNEQFF. The DNA for the CDR3 is TGTGCCAGCAGCTACCCTCAGGGGTGGAATGAGCAGTTCTTC. The chain links TRBV11-2 to TRBJ2-1; the D gene is possibly TRBD1 (6 bases). Germline CDR1 reads SGHAT; CDR2 reads FQNNGV. The CDR3 is made up of 14 amino acids. V lost 4 bases to trimming and J lost 7 bases, with 14 bases between them.

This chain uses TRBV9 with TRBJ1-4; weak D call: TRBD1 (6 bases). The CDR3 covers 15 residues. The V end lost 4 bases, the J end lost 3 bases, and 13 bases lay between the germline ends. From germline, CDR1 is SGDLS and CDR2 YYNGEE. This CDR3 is CASSPRTVSNEKLFF. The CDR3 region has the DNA TGTGCCAGCAGCCCCAGGACAGTCTCTAATGAAAAACTGTTTTTT. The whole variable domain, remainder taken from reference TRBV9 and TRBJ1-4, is DSGVTQTPKHLITATGQRVTLRCSPRSGDLSVYWYQQSLDQGLQFLIQYYNGEERAKGNILERFSAQQFPDLHSELNLSSLELGDSALYFCASSPRTVSNEKLFFGSGTQLSVL.

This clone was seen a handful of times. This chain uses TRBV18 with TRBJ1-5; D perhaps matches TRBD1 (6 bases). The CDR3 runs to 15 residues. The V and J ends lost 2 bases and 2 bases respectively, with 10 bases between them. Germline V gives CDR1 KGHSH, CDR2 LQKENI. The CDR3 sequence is CASSPGGIGNQPQHF. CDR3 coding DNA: TGTGCCAGCTCACCAGGGGGCATAGGCAATCAGCCCCAGCATTTT.

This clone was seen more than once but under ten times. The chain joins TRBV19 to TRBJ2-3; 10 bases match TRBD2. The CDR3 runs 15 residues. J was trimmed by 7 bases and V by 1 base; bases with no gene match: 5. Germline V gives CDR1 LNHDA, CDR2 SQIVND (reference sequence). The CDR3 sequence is CASSIVSGRPHTQYF. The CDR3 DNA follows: TGTGCCAGTAGTATAGTTAGCGGGAGGCCCCATACGCAGTATTTT.

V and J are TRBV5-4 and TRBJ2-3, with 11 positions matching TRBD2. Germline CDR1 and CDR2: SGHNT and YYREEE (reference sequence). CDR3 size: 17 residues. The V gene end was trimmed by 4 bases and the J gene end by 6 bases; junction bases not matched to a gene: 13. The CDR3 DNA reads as TGTGCCAGCAGCCCGAGAAATAGCGGGAGGGGCGGGGATACGCAGTATTTT. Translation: CASSPRNSGRGGDTQYF.

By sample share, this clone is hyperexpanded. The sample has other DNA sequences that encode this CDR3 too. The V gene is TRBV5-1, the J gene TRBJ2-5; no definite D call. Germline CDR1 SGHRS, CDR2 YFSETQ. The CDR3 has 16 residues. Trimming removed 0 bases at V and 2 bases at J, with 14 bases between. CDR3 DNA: TGCGCCAGCAGCTTGGGGTTAGTGGGTAGGCAAGAGACCCAGTACTTC. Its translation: CASSLGLVGRQETQYF.

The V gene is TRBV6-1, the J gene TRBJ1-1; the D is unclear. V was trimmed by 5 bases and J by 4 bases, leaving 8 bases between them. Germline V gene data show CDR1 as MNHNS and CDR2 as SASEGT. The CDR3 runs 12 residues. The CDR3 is CASSREGTEAFF. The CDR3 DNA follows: TGTGCCAGCAGTCGGGAGGGCACTGAAGCTTTCTTT.

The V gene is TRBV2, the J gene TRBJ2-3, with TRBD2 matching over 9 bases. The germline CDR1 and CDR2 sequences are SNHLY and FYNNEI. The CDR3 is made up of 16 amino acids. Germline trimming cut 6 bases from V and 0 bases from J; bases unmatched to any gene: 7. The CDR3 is CASSPYTSGSTDTQYF. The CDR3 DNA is TGTGCCAGCAGCCCCTACACTAGCGGGAGCACAGATACGCAGTATTTT.

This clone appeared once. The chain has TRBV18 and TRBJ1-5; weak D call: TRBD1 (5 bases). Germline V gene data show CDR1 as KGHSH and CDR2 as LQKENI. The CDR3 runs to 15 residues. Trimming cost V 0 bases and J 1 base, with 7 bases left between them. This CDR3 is CASSPPGGSNQPQHF. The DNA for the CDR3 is TGTGCCAGCTCACCACCCGGGGGGAGCAATCAGCCCCAGCATTTT.

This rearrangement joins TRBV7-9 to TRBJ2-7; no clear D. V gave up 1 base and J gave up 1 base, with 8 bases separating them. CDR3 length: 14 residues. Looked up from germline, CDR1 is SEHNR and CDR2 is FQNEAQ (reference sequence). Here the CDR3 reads CASSLDPGSYEQYF. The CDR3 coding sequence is TGTGCCAGCAGCTTAGATCCTGGATCCTACGAGCAGTACTTC. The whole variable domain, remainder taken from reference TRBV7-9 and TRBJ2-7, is DTGVSQNPRHKITKRGQNVTFRCDPISEHNRLYWYRQTLGQGPEFLTYFQNEAQLEKSRLLSDRFSAERPKGSFSTLEIQRTEQGDSAMYLCASSLDPGSYEQYFGPGTRLTVT.

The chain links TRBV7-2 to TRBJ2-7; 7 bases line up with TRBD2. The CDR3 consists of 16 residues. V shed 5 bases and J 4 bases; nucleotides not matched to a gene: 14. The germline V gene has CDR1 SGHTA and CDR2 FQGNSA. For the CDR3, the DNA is TGTGCCAGCAGCCGCCCGTGGGGCGGGAGTTCTTACGAGCAGTACTTC. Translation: CASSRPWGGSSYEQYF.

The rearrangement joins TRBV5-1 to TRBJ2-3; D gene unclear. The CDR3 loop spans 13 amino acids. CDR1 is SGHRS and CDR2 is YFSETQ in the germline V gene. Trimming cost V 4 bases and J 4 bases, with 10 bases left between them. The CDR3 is CASSHPDADTQYF. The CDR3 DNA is TGCGCCAGCAGCCACCCGGACGCAGATACGCAGTATTTT.

DNA of the CDR3: TGCGCCAGCAGCTTGGAGGTTGGACAGGGGAGGGGAAACACCATATATTTT. Its protein is CASSLEVGQGRGNTIYF. The genes are TRBV5-1 and TRBJ1-3; 9 bases agree with TRBD1. The V and J ends lost 0 bases and 4 bases, in that order; junction bases with no gene match: 8. This CDR3 has 17 amino acids. Germline V lookup: CDR1 SGHRS, CDR2 YFSETQ.

CDR3 residues: CASSYPHGTENTEAFF. The CDR3 bases are TGTGCCAGCAGTTACCCCCATGGGACAGAGAACACTGAAGCTTTCTTT. This sequence joins TRBV6-6 and TRBJ1-1; 7 bases map to TRBD1. The CDR3 length is 16 residues. Germline-derived CDR1 and CDR2 are MNHNY and SVGAGI (reference sequence). Trimming removed 2 bases from V and 1 base from J; junction bases left unmatched: 7.

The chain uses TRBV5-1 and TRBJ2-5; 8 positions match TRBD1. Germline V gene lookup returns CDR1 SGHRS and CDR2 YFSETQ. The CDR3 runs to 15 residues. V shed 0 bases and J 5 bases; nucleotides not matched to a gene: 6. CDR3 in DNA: TGCGCCAGCAGCTTGGGTCAGGGGGCCGGGGAGACCCAGTACTTC. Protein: CASSLGQGAGETQYF.

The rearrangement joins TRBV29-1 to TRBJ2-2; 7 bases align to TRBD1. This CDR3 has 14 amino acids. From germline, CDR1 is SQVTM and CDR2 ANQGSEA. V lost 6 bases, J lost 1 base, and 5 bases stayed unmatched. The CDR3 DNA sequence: TGCAGCGTCCGTGGACAGGTGAACACCGGGGAGCTGTTTTTT. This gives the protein CSVRGQVNTGELFF.

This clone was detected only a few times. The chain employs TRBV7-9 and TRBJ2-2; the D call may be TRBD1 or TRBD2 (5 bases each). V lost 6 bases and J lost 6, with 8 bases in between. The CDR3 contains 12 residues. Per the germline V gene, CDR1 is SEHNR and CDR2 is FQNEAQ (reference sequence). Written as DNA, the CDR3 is TGTGCCAGCAGGAGGGGCCCCGGGGAGCTGTTTTTT. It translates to CASRRGPGELFF.